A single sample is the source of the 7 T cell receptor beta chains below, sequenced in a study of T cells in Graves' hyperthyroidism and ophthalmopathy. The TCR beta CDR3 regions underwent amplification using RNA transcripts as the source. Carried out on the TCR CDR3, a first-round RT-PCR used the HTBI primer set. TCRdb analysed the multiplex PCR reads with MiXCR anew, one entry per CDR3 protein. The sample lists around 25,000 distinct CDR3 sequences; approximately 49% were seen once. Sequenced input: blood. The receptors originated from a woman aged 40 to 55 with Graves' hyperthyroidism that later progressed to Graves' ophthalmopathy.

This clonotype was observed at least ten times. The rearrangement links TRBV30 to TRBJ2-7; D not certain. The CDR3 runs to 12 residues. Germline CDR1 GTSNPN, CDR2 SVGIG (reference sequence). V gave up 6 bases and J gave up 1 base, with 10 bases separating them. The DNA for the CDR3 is TGTGCCTGCCTTGAGAATTCCTACGAGCAGTACTTC. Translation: CACLENSYEQYF.

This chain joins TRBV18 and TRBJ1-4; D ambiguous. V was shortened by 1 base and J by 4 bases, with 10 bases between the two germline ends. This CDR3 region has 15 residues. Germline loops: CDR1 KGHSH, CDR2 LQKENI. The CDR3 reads CASSPQGQSNEKLFF. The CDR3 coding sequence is TGTGCCAGCTCACCACAAGGGCAGAGTAATGAAAAACTGTTTTTT.

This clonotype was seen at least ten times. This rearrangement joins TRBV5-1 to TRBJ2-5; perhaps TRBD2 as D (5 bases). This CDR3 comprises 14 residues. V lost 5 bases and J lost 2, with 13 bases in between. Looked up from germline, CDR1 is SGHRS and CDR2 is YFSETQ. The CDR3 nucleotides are TGCGCCAGCAGGTTGAGGGTTCAACAAGAGACCCAGTACTTC. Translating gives CASRLRVQQETQYF.

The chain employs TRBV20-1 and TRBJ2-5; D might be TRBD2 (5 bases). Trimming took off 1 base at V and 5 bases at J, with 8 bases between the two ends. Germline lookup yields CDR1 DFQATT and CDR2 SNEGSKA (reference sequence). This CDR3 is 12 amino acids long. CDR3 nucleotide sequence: TGCAGTGCTAGAGTAGGCGGGGAGACCCAGTACTTC. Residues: CSARVGGETQYF.

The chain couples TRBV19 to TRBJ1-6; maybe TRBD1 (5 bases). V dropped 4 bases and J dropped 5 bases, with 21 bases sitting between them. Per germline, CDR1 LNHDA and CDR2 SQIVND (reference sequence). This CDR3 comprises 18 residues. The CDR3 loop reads CASSKGTGGAANNSPLHF. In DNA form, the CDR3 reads TGTGCCAGTAGTAAGGGGACGGGGGGAGCCGCGAATAATTCACCCCTCCACTTT.

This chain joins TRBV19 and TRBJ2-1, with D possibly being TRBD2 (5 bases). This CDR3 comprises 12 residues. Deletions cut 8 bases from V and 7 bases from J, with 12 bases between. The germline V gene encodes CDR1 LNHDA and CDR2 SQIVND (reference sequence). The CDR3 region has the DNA TGTGCCAGTTGGAGCCGAGGGAATGAGCAGTTCTTC. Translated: CASWSRGNEQFF. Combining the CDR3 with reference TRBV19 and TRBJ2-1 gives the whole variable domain DGGITQSPKYLFRKEGQNVTLSCEQNLNHDAMYWYRQDPGQGLRLIYYSQIVNDFQKGDIAEGYSVSREKKESFPLTVTSAQKNPTAFYLCASWSRGNEQFFGPGTRLTVL.

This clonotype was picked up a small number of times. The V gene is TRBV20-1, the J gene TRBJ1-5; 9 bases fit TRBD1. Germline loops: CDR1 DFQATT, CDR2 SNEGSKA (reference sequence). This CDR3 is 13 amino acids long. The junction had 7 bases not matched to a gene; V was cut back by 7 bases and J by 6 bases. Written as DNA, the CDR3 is TGCAGTGAAAAGGGACAGGGCCTTCAGCCCCAGCATTTT. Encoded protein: CSEKGQGLQPQHF.